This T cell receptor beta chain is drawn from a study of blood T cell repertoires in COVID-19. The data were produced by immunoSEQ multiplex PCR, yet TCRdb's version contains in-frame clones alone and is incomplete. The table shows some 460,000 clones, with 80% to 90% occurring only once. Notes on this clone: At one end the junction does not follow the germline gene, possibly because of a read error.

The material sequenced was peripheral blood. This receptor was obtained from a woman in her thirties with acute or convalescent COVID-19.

In DNA, the CDR3 is TGTGCCAGCAGCTCGCAAACCGACGGGGGGGCGGGAAGATTTCTCTTC. Its translation is CASSSQTDGGAGRFLF. The chain joins TRBV5-4 to TRBJ2-1, with 8 bases lining up with TRBD2. Germline loops: CDR1 SGHNT, CDR2 YYREEE (reference sequence). CDR3 length equals 16 residues. Looking up the rest from reference TRBV5-4 and TRBJ2-1 gives the full variable domain: ETGVTQSPTHLIKTRGQQVTLRCSSQSGHNTVSWYQQALGQGPQFIFQYYREEENGRGNFPPRFSGLQFPNYSSELNVNALELDDSALYLCASSSQTDGGAGRFLFGPGTRLTVL.